Included here is one T cell receptor beta chain sequence, with context. Its antigen is undetermined. This sample is drawn from a study of blood T cells in healthy people across ages. Study-level results: Long-lived donors exceeded aged donors in naive CD4+ cells and diversity. Getting older went along with TCR beta diversity per million T cells dropping roughly linearly.

PCR was performed a second time for roughly 6 to 12 cycles using a sample-barcoded 5' primer and a J-beta primer mix. TCRdb used MiXCR to reprocess the 5' RACE reads, holding one entry per CDR3 protein. Altogether about 1.4 million distinct CDR3 sequences are present, approximately 63% being singletons, with the ten largest covering 6.7%. Per germline, CDR1 SNHLY and CDR2 FYNNEI. Trimming took 7 bases from V and 2 from J, leaving 12 bases between them. The CDR3 length is 13 residues. Sequenced sample: blood. The V and J genes are TRBV2 and TRBJ2-7; D not certain. This clonotype was sampled from a man between 18 and 35 years old in good health. The chain's CDR3 is CASTGQSTYEQYF. DNA for the CDR3: TGTGCCAGCACCGGGCAGTCCACCTACGAGCAGTACTTC.